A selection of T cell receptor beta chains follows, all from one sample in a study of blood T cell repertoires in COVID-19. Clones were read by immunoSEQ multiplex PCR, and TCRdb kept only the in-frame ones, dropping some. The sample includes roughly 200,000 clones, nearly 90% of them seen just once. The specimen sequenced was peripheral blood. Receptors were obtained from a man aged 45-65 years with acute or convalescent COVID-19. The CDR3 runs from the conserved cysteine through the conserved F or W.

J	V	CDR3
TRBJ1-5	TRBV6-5	CASSTTGGSNQPQHF
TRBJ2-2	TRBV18	CASSPVDRGTNTGELFF
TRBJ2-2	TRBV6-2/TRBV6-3	CASSYSAGYTGELFF
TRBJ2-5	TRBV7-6	CASSYLAGGPEYQETQYF
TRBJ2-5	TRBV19	CASSYRQGAGETQYF
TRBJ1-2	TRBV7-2	CASRAGTVEYGYTF
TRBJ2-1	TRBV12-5	CASGLVASEQFF
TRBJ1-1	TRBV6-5	CASSTFTEAFF
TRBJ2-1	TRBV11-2	CASSPLSTGSVGEQFF
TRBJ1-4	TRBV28	CASSLGGAGEKLFF
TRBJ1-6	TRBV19	CASSLRQELNSPLHF
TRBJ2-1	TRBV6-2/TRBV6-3	CASSLGTSVYNEQFF
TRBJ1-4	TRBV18	CASSPPGREDEKLFF
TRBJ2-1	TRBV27	CASSDILAGGPDEQFF
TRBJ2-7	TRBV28	CASNPGSRAYEQYF
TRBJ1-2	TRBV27	CASSLGTGGVYGYTF
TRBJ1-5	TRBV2	CASRVRDNSNQPQHF
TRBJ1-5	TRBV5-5	CASSPKGVLSNQPQHF
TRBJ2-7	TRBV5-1	CASSLGDRPYEQYF
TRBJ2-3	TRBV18	CASSPGGGTDTQYF
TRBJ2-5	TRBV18	CASSSGETQYF
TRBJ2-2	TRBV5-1	CASSPGNTLYTGELFF
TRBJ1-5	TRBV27	CASSFSGNQPQHF
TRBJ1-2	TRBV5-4	CASSLETGRGGYTF
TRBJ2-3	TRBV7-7	CASSLVRLAGGTDTQYF
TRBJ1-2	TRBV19	CASTGDNYGYTF
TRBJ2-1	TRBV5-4	CASSLQKWGGANEQFF
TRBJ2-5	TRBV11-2	CASSLRLAGESGRETQYF
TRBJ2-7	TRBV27	CASTRGGSFSYEQYF
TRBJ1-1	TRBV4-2	CASSESSNVMNTEAFF
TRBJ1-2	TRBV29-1	CSVETRNYGYTF
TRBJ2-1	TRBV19	CASSIVDMYNEQFF
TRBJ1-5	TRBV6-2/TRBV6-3	CASSYHRTVDQPQHF
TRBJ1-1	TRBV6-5	CASSLYPGTEAFF
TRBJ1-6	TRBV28	CASRGQRNSPLHF
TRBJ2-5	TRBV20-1	CSASGGQRARETQYF
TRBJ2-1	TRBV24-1	CATSDPGLAGGHEQFF
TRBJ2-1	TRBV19	CASSISGGAVNEQFF
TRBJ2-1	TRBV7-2	CASSTTRDNEQFF
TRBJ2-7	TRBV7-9	CASSLGAYEQYF
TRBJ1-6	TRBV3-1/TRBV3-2	CASSPSDKNSPLHF
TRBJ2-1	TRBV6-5	CASATGGMNEQFF